The following is a TCR beta chain sequence with its context. MiXCR, run by TCRdb on the RT-PCR reads, gives a single entry per CDR3 protein. The sample shows some 570,000 distinct CDR3 sequences, around 11% of them seen only once. The germline gives CDR1 SQVTM, CDR2 ANQGSEA. Trimming took 5 bases from V and 1 from J, leaving 11 bases between them. The CDR3 runs 14 residues. The sample comes from a study of response to subunit inactivated influenza vaccine. Separately, the same data were catalogued under a study of T cells expressing NK-cell markers. From that study: TCR beta libraries carry UMIs added by 5'RACE template switching. Investigators obtained TCR beta repertoires from sorted CD3+CD56+NKG2C+, CD3+CD56+NKG2C- and CD3+CD56-NKG2C+ T cells. Serological testing identified seven of the eight sequenced donors as HCMV-seropositive and one as seronegative. Dominant NKG2C+ clonotypes made up roughly 1.0-7.0% of CD8+ T cells in a handful of donors. The CD3+CD56-NKG2C+ fraction of several donors was also led by these clonotypes.

This receptor was taken from a man aged 50-60 years who received an inactivated influenza vaccine. The rearrangement links TRBV29-1 to TRBJ2-2; unclear D gene. The source material was PBMCs from blood, sampled on the day of vaccination. DNA for the CDR3: TGCAGCGTTTACGAACGGGTGAACACCGGGGAGCTGTTTTTT. Protein: CSVYERVNTGELFF.